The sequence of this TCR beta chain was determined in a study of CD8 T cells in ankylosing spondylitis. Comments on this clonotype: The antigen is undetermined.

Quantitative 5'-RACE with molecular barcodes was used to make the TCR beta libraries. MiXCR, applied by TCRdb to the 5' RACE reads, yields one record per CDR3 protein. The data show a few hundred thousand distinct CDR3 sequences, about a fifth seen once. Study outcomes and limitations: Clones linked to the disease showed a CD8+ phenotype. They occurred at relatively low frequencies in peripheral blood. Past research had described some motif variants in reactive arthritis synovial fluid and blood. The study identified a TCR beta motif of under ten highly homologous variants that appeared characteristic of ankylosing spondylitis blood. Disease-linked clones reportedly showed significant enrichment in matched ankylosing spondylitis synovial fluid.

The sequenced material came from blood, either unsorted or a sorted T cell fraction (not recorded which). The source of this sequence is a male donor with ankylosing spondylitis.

The CDR3 spells CASSGRTGTDTQYF. The CDR3 DNA is TGTGCCAGCAGCGGCCGGACAGGAACAGATACGCAGTATTTT. The V gene is TRBV11-3, the J gene TRBJ2-3, with 7 bases identical to TRBD1. The germline CDR1 and CDR2 sequences are SGHNT and YENEEA. V shed 5 bases and J 3 bases; nucleotides not matched to a gene: 5. The CDR3 length is 14 residues. The variable domain in full, with the rest retrieved from reference TRBV11-3 and TRBJ2-3, is EAGVVQSPRYKIIEKKQPVAFWCNPISGHNTLYWYLQNLGQGPELLIRYENEEAVDDSQLPKDRFSAERLKGVDSTLKIQPAELGDSAVYLCASSGRTGTDTQYFGPGTRLTVL.